The subject of this entry is one TCR beta chain. The data were obtained in a study of CD8+ T cells in alopecia areata. Study context: Those patients who were treated received oral tofacitinib, which was given at 5 to 10 mg twice daily for moderate-to-severe alopecia areata.

Sequencing templates came from extracted RNA that was reverse transcribed into cDNA. Produced via immunoSEQ multiplex PCR; TCRdb's table is partial and in-frame only. Of 100,000 to 150,000 clones in the sample, roughly three fifths were seen once. The CDR3 has 14 residues. The V segment lost 3 bases and the J segment 11 bases; nucleotides outside the gene matches: 11. The V gene's germline CDR1 is LNHDA and CDR2 SQIVND (reference sequence). The source is a human donor with alopecia areata. Here the sequenced sample was CD4+ T cells sorted from blood, taken at week 0. The rearrangement links TRBV19 to TRBJ1-2, with 8 positions matching TRBD1. In DNA form, the CDR3 reads TGTGCCAGTAGTATGAATCGGGACAGGAGCCGATACACCTTC. Residues: CASSMNRDRSRYTF. The full variable domain, rest sourced from reference TRBV19 and TRBJ1-2, is DGGITQSPKYLFRKEGQNVTLSCEQNLNHDAMYWYRQDPGQGLRLIYYSQIVNDFQKGDIAEGYSVSREKKESFPLTVTSAQKNPTAFYLCASSMNRDRSRYTFGSGTRLTVV.